The 15 T cell receptor beta chains listed next were all sequenced from one sample in a study of identical twins. TCRdb re-analysed the 5' RACE reads in MiXCR, keeping a single row per CDR3 protein. The data contain fewer than 650,000 distinct CDR3 sequences, 9.6% of them singletons. These data were also filed under a second study, of yellow fever vaccine responses in identical twins.

The sequenced material came from PBMCs. The receptors here all came from a woman between 18 and 29 years old in good health.

The chain uses TRBV24-1 and TRBJ1-2, with D unclear. The germline V and J ends were trimmed by 9 bases and 1 base, with 8 bases remaining between them. CDR3 length: 12 amino acids. Germline CDR1 reads KGHDR; CDR2 reads SFDVKD. In DNA form, the CDR3 reads TGTGCCACCTCTGGTGATAACTATGGCTACACCTTC. This sequence encodes CATSGDNYGYTF.

This clonotype was seen a handful of times. The V call is TRBV9, the J call TRBJ1-1, with 7 bases fitting TRBD1. Germline loops: CDR1 SGDLS, CDR2 YYNGEE. V shed 0 bases and J 8 bases; nucleotides not matched to a gene: 7. The CDR3 runs to 14 residues. CDR3: CASSVVVTGVEAFF. The CDR3 DNA reads as TGTGCCAGCAGCGTAGTCGTCACAGGGGTAGAAGCTTTCTTT.

This clonotype was detected only a few times. The chain carries TRBV3-1 and TRBJ2-7; D not certain. V lost 0 bases to trimming and J lost 2 bases, with 11 bases between them. Germline V gives CDR1 LGHDT, CDR2 YNNKEL (reference sequence). The CDR3 loop spans 15 amino acids. CDR3 amino acids: CASSQDGRKAYEQYF. The CDR3 DNA follows: TGTGCCAGCAGCCAAGATGGAAGGAAGGCCTACGAGCAGTACTTC.

There are a few counts of this clonotype. V gene TRBV30 combines with J gene TRBJ1-1; no clear D gene. V dropped 3 bases and J dropped 3 bases, with 8 bases sitting between them. Germline V gene lookup returns CDR1 GTSNPN and CDR2 SVGIG (reference sequence). The length of the CDR3 is 12 residues. CDR3 loop: CAWSPTDTEAFF. The CDR3 coding sequence is TGTGCCTGGAGCCCAACAGACACTGAAGCTTTCTTT.

This clonotype has at least ten counts. This rearrangement joins TRBV12-3 or TRBV12-4 to TRBJ2-7, with 8 bases aligning to TRBD1. This CDR3 region has 13 residues. V dropped 2 bases and J dropped 6; count of bases not matched to a gene: 3. CDR3 loop: CASSLQGASEQYF. As DNA, the CDR3 is TGTGCCAGCAGTTTACAGGGGGCCTCCGAGCAGTACTTC.

This clonotype was seen more than once but under ten times. The chain carries TRBV12-3 or TRBV12-4 and TRBJ2-1; either TRBD1 or TRBD2 may supply D (5 bases each). CDR3 length equals 15 residues. V was clipped by 9 bases and J by 3 bases, with 18 bases between them. In DNA, the CDR3 is TGTGCCAGTTCATGGGGGAGAGGATACTACAATGAGCAGTTCTTC. It translates to CASSWGRGYYNEQFF.

This clonotype was seen more than once but under ten times. The V and J genes are TRBV5-1 and TRBJ2-1; TRBD1 might be the D (6 bases). V was trimmed by 3 bases and J by 6 bases, leaving 13 bases between them. Per the germline V gene, CDR1 is SGHRS and CDR2 is YFSETQ. The CDR3 sequence is 14 residues long. CDR3 sequence (DNA): TGCGCCAGCAGCTCACAGGGTACCTTCAATGAGCAGTTCTTC. Residues: CASSSQGTFNEQFF.

This chain connects TRBV3-1 to TRBJ2-5; TRBD1 aligns across 8 bases. V dropped 2 bases and J dropped 6; count of bases not matched to a gene: 8. In germline, CDR1 is LGHDT, CDR2 YNNKEL (reference sequence). The CDR3 is 15 residues long. CDR3 residues: CASSQPQGAEQTQYF. CDR3 bases: TGTGCCAGCAGCCAACCCCAGGGGGCAGAACAGACCCAGTACTTC.

In regard to this clonotype: Being one base from a much bigger clone, this may be a read error. V and J are TRBV9 and TRBJ2-1, with 8 bases fitting TRBD2. In germline, CDR1 is SGDLS, CDR2 YYNGEE. The CDR3 length is 12 residues. J was trimmed by 8 bases and V by 3 bases; bases with no gene match: 1. The CDR3, as DNA: TGTGCCAGCAGCGCCGGGGGGGATGAGCAGTTCTTC. It is translated as CASSAGGDEQFF.

This clonotype was found a few times. The rearrangement links TRBV10-3 to TRBJ2-3; 8 bases are shared with TRBD1. The ends lost 7 bases at V and 3 bases at J; junction bases unmatched: 3. Germline CDR1 and CDR2: ENHRY and SYGVKD. The CDR3 runs 13 residues. The CDR3 DNA follows: TGTGCCATCATCGACAGGGGTACAGATACGCAGTATTTT. Encoded protein: CAIIDRGTDTQYF.

This clonotype came up many times. The rearrangement joins TRBV5-1 to TRBJ1-5; the D is unclear. The V end lost 4 bases, the J end lost 6 bases, and 11 bases lay between the germline ends. CDR1 SGHRS and CDR2 YFSETQ come from the germline V gene. This CDR3 has 13 residues. CDR3 sequence (DNA): TGCGCCAGCAGCCCGGAAGGGTCTCAGCCCCAGCATTTT. Translating it yields CASSPEGSQPQHF.

The chain couples TRBV4-3 to TRBJ2-3; TRBD1 is a possible D gene (6 bases). Trimming removed 9 bases from V and 8 bases from J, with 18 bases in between. The germline CDR1 and CDR2 sequences are LGHNA and YSLEER. The CDR3 is made up of 13 amino acids. CDR3 protein: CASNSKGVVTQYF. The DNA of the CDR3 is TGCGCCAGTAACTCCAAGGGGGTAGTTACGCAGTATTTT.

This clonotype was counted ten times or more. V is TRBV25-1 and J is TRBJ2-7; D ambiguous. With 2 bases removed from V and 0 bases from J, the gap between germline ends came to 14 bases. CDR1 MGHDK and CDR2 SYGVNS come from the germline V gene. This CDR3 is 16 amino acids long. CDR3 protein: CASSEGNGHPSYEQYF. The CDR3 DNA is TGTGCCAGCAGTGAAGGCAATGGCCATCCCTCCTACGAGCAGTACTTC.

The V gene is TRBV12-3 or TRBV12-4, the J gene TRBJ1-4; 8 bases are shared with TRBD1. This CDR3 spans 17 amino acids. V shed 5 bases and J 0 bases; nucleotides not matched to a gene: 8. CDR3 loop: CASSPGQGQATNEKLFF. The CDR3, as DNA: TGTGCCAGCAGTCCCGGACAGGGACAAGCAACTAATGAAAAACTGTTTTTT.

This clonotype has a count of ten or more. The chain couples TRBV10-3 to TRBJ2-7; weak D call: TRBD1 (5 bases). Trimming left V 5 bases short and J 1 base short, with 12 bases between. Germline CDR1 reads ENHRY; CDR2 reads SYGVKD. This CDR3 region has 14 residues. In DNA, the CDR3 is TGTGCCATCAGTCCCAGACAGTTTTCCTACGAGCAGTACTTC. Its translation: CAISPRQFSYEQYF.